These T cell receptor beta chains were read from a single sample in a study of CD8 T cells in Susac syndrome. Each CDR3 protein is one row after TCRdb ran MiXCR on the immunoSEQ multiplex PCR reads. Counted here are about 25,000 distinct CDR3 sequences, 94% occurring once; the ten biggest clones make up 0.27%. Sequencing input: CD8+ T cells from PBMCs. These receptor sequences come from a human donor in good health. CDR3s include the opening cysteine and the closing phenylalanine or tryptophan. D genes are given only for firm matches. The size of a clone is reported for some rows only, either as once, few or many, or as a class for expanded clones.

DNA	CDR3	size	V	J	D
TGTGCCAGCAGTGGCCGCACATCGAGGGGGCCCTACAACACCGGGGAGCTGTTTTTT	CASSGRTSRGPYNTGELFF	-	TRBV6-1	TRBJ2-2	TRBD1
TGTGCCACCAGCAGGGCCACGCCAACCGGCGAGACCCAGTACTTC	CATSRATPTGETQYF	-	TRBV15	TRBJ2-5	-
TGTGCCAGCAGTTTAGTAGCCCCGAGGAATGAGCAGTTCTTC	CASSLVAPRNEQFF	-	TRBV12-3/TRBV12-4	TRBJ2-1	-
TGCAGCGTTGAGGCAGGGAACCAAGGCTACACCTTC	CSVEAGNQGYTF	-	TRBV29-1	TRBJ1-2	-
TGTGCCAGCAGGGGGGACACGCAGTATTTT	CASRGDTQYF	-	TRBV12-3/TRBV12-4	TRBJ2-3	-
TGTGCCAGCAGTTACGACGGACTAGCGGGGGCCTACGAGCAGTACTTC	CASSYDGLAGAYEQYF	-	TRBV6-5	TRBJ2-7	TRBD2
TGTGCCAGCAGTGTGCAGGCGAACACTGAAGCTTTCTTT	CASSVQANTEAFF	-	TRBV27	TRBJ1-1	-
TGCGCCAGCAGCCCGAAAGCGCGCCCGCCCTATGAACGTCAGCCCCAGCATTTT	CASSPKARPPYERQPQHF	once	TRBV4-3	TRBJ1-5	-
TGTGCCAGCAGCTTAGGGGCTTCTCTTCAAGAGACCCAGTACTTC	CASSLGASLQETQYF	-	TRBV11-2	TRBJ2-5	-
TGTGCCACCTTTCCGGGACAGCCAGCGGGCACTGAAGCTTTCTTT	CATFPGQPAGTEAFF	-	TRBV19	TRBJ1-1	TRBD1
TGCAGTGTTACAGGGGAAGGGGAATACGAGCAGTACTTC	CSVTGEGEYEQYF	-	TRBV20-1	TRBJ2-7	TRBD1
TGCGCCAGCAGTAACAGACTAGCGGGGTCCGATACGCAGTATTTT	CASSNRLAGSDTQYF	few	TRBV10-2	TRBJ2-3	TRBD2
TGTGCCAGCAGCGACCCGGGACAGGGGTCCTATAATTCACCCCTCCACTTT	CASSDPGQGSYNSPLHF	once	TRBV5-5	TRBJ1-6	TRBD1
TGCAGTGCTGAAGAGAGCTCCTATAATTCACCCCTCCACTTT	CSAEESSYNSPLHF	-	TRBV20-1	TRBJ1-6	-
TGTGCCAGTAGACCGACAGGGGTCTACGAGCAGTACTTC	CASRPTGVYEQYF	-	TRBV19	TRBJ2-7	TRBD1
TGTGCCAGCAGCTTACCTAGCGGTTCCTACAATGAGCAGTTCTTC	CASSLPSGSYNEQFF	-	TRBV7-2	TRBJ2-1	TRBD2
TGTGCCATCAGTGCAGGGGGCAGGGAGCTGTTTTTT	CAISAGGRELFF	-	TRBV10-3	TRBJ2-2	TRBD1
TGTGCCACCAGCAGAGCCCGGGGGTCCTTCTCCTCCTTTTCCTACGAGCAGTACTTC	CATSRARGSFSSFSYEQYF	-	TRBV15	TRBJ2-7	-
TGCAGGGTTGACCCGCACGGTGGAAGAACTGAAGCTTTCTTT	CRVDPHGGRTEAFF	-	TRBV29-1	TRBJ1-1	-
TGCGCCAGCAGCCAAGGGAGACAGGCTTTCACTGAAGCTTTCTTT	CASSQGRQAFTEAFF	-	TRBV4-3	TRBJ1-1	-
TGTGCCAGCAGCGTAGAGGGAACCCCCTCCTATAATTCACCCCTCCACTTT	CASSVEGTPSYNSPLHF	-	TRBV9	TRBJ1-6	-
TGCAGTGCTAGAGATTTGGAGCTAGCGGATTTGGCTTACGAGCAGTACTTC	CSARDLELADLAYEQYF	-	TRBV20-1	TRBJ2-7	TRBD2
TGTGCCAGTAGTATAGCGGCAGGGGGTGAAGCTTTCTTT	CASSIAAGGEAFF	-	TRBV19	TRBJ1-1	TRBD1
TGTGCCAGCAGTCCCGACAGGGACAATCAGCCCCAGCATTTT	CASSPDRDNQPQHF	-	TRBV2	TRBJ1-5	TRBD1
TGTGCCAGCAGCGCCGGGACAGGGGTTGACCCTGAAGCTTTCTTT	CASSAGTGVDPEAFF	-	TRBV11-2	TRBJ1-1	TRBD1
TGTGCCAGCAGCCCTGATAAGACTCCCCTCTCCTACAATGAGCAGTTCTTC	CASSPDKTPLSYNEQFF	-	TRBV5-6	TRBJ2-1	-
TGTGCCAGCAGCGTCCTCTCCTACGAGCAGTACTTC	CASSVLSYEQYF	once	TRBV7-2	TRBJ2-7	-
TGTGCCAGCAGTTCCTTGGTGACAGTACAAGAGACCCAGTACTTC	CASSSLVTVQETQYF	-	TRBV12-3/TRBV12-4	TRBJ2-5	-
TGTGCCAGCAGTCATGGGGACATCTCCTACAATGAGCAGTTCTTC	CASSHGDISYNEQFF	-	TRBV6-2/TRBV6-3	TRBJ2-1	-
TGCGCCAGCAGCCCCGCCAGGGGAGGAAACACCATATATTTT	CASSPARGGNTIYF	-	TRBV5-1	TRBJ1-3	-
TGTGCCAGCAAAAGGGGGAACACCGGGGAGCTGTTTTTT	CASKRGNTGELFF	-	TRBV11-2	TRBJ2-2	-
TGTGCCAGCAGGACTGGAGGGGACAACACTGAAGCTTTCTTT	CASRTGGDNTEAFF	-	TRBV7-9	TRBJ1-1	-
TGTGCCAGTACCGGTGGCAGGTTCTCCTACAATGAGCAGTTCTTC	CASTGGRFSYNEQFF	-	TRBV12-3/TRBV12-4	TRBJ2-1	-
TGTGCCAGCAGCTTCCCGCCGACCTACGAGCAGTACTTC	CASSFPPTYEQYF	-	TRBV7-2	TRBJ2-7	-
TGTGCCAGCAGTCCCGGGACTAGCGAAATTCTTGAGCAGTTCTTC	CASSPGTSEILEQFF	-	TRBV12-3/TRBV12-4	TRBJ2-1	TRBD2
TGTGCCAGCAGCTTAGGCCTAACCCCCTACGAGCAGTACTTC	CASSLGLTPYEQYF	-	TRBV13	TRBJ2-7	-
TGTGCCAGCAGCACTCGGGACACCCTCCATGGCTACACCTTC	CASSTRDTLHGYTF	-	TRBV7-2	TRBJ1-2	-
TGTGCCAGCAGCGAATACAGTAACACCGGGGAGCTGTTTTTT	CASSEYSNTGELFF	-	TRBV7-7	TRBJ2-2	-
TGTGCCAGCAGCTGGGGGACTAGGGGGTATTCTGGTACGCAGTATTTT	CASSWGTRGYSGTQYF	-	TRBV7-6	TRBJ2-3	TRBD2
TGTGCCAGCAGGGGGGACAGGGGATATGATTCACCCCTCCACTTT	CASRGDRGYDSPLHF	-	TRBV7-9	TRBJ1-6	TRBD1
TGTGCCAGCAGCCAAGAGGGGGACCGACTTTACGAGCAGTACTTC	CASSQEGDRLYEQYF	-	TRBV3-1	TRBJ2-7	-
TGTGCCAGCTCACTCCTTAAACAGGGAGGGAACACTGAAGCTTTCTTT	CASSLLKQGGNTEAFF	once	TRBV18	TRBJ1-1	-
TGTGCCAGCAGCACCCCGACAGGCTCCTACAATGAGCAGTTCTTC	CASSTPTGSYNEQFF	-	TRBV7-9	TRBJ2-1	-
TGTGCCAGCAGTTTAGTGCCCAGAAAGACTGAAGCTTTCTTT	CASSLVPRKTEAFF	-	TRBV12-3/TRBV12-4	TRBJ1-1	-
TGTGCCAGCAGTTCTAGCTTCTACAATGAGCAGTTCTTC	CASSSSFYNEQFF	-	TRBV6-2/TRBV6-3	TRBJ2-1	-
TGTGCCAGCAGCCCCCTGGGGGGCGGGTCCTACGAGCAGTACTTC	CASSPLGGGSYEQYF	-	TRBV27	TRBJ2-7	-
TGTGCCAGCAGCTTAGGACAGGGGACCAATGAGCAGTTCTTC	CASSLGQGTNEQFF	-	TRBV7-9	TRBJ2-1	TRBD1
TGTGCCAGCAGCTTTTCGGGACTAGCGGGGCTCCCGTACGACGAGCAGTTCTTC	CASSFSGLAGLPYDEQFF	-	TRBV7-9	TRBJ2-1	TRBD2
TGCAGTGCTAGAGATGCAGGGGGGGCTGGAAACACCATATATTTT	CSARDAGGAGNTIYF	-	TRBV20-1	TRBJ1-3	TRBD1
TGTGCCAGCAGTTTATCAGGGGCCAACTACGAGCAGTACTTC	CASSLSGANYEQYF	-	TRBV27	TRBJ2-7	-
TGCAGCTTTTGGACACGCTCCTACAATGAGCAGTTCTTC	CSFWTRSYNEQFF	-	TRBV29-1	TRBJ2-1	-
TGTGCCAGCAGCCCGCGGGGGGGCCGGAGCACAGATACGCAGTATTTT	CASSPRGGRSTDTQYF	-	TRBV7-2	TRBJ2-3	TRBD2
TGTGCCAGCATGGGGGCGGACCTGAGGCCCTACAATGAGCAGTTCTTC	CASMGADLRPYNEQFF	-	TRBV2	TRBJ2-1	-
TGTGCCAGCAGTCCGCGGCAGGGGACGGGGCAGCCCCAGCATTTT	CASSPRQGTGQPQHF	-	TRBV27	TRBJ1-5	-